The 28 T cell receptor beta chains presented below share a single source sample, sequenced in a study of cytomegalovirus exposure and HLA in healthy donors. In the PCR, 60 Vbeta and 13 Jbeta primers were used. Clones were sequenced by immunoSEQ multiplex PCR, and TCRdb holds only the in-frame ones, with some missing. Altogether some 140,000 clones are present, roughly three quarters being singletons, with the ten largest covering 9.5% to 15%. Material for sequencing was PBMCs. Source of these receptors: a man aged 25 to 45 in good health and CMV-seropositive.

This clone was counted once. The chain employs TRBV7-2 and TRBJ1-2; D is unresolved. The CDR3 spans 13 residues. Germline CDR1 SGHTA, CDR2 FQGNSA. V lost 6 bases to trimming and J lost 2 bases, with 10 bases between them. The CDR3 DNA is TGTGCCAGCAGACCAACACAGAACTATGGCTACACCTTC. Encoded protein: CASRPTQNYGYTF.

The CDR3, as DNA: TGTGCCAGCAGCCCCTGGGCGGGGACTGAAGCTTTCTTT. Translation: CASSPWAGTEAFF. The chain carries TRBV27 and TRBJ1-1; unclear D gene. Germline CDR1 is MNHEY and CDR2 is SMNVEV (reference sequence). The V and J ends lost 6 bases and 5 bases respectively, with 13 bases between them. The CDR3 is 13 amino acids.

The chain employs TRBV5-1 and TRBJ2-5, with 7 positions matching TRBD2. The ends lost 0 bases at V and 5 bases at J; junction bases unmatched: 7. Germline values: CDR1 SGHRS, CDR2 YFSETQ. This CDR3 has 15 residues. The CDR3 DNA follows: TGCGCCAGCAGCTTGGTTACCATGGGGGGGGAGACCCAGTACTTC. It encodes CASSLVTMGGETQYF.

V is TRBV6-5 and J is TRBJ1-4, with D perhaps TRBD1 (6 bases). V lost 0 bases and J lost 9, with 8 bases in between. The CDR3 is 13 amino acids. In germline, CDR1 is MNHEY, CDR2 SVGAGI. The CDR3 sequence: CASSYSRGKKLFF. CDR3 in DNA: TGTGCCAGCAGTTACTCGAGGGGGAAAAAACTGTTTTTT.

The rearrangement joins TRBV21-1 to TRBJ2-5; the table's D call, TRBD2, has no DNA check behind it. TRBV21-1 is termed a pseudogene. This CDR3 spans 18 amino acids. The CDR3 here is CASSKARTSGRLQETQYF. DNA of the CDR3: TGTGCCAGCAGCAAAGCTAGGACTAGCGGGAGGCTCCAAGAGACCCAGTACTTC.

DNA for the CDR3: TGCGCCAGCAGCTTGTGGACTAGCGGCACAGATACGCAGTATTTT. It translates to CASSLWTSGTDTQYF. V and J are TRBV5-1 and TRBJ2-3, with TRBD2 matching 9 bases. From germline, CDR1 is SGHRS and CDR2 YFSETQ. There are 15 residues in the CDR3. The V gene end was trimmed by 1 base and the J gene end by 1 base; junction bases not matched to a gene: 1.

The rearrangement joins TRBV6-1 to TRBJ2-7; D not certain. The CDR3 loop spans 13 amino acids. The germline CDR1 and CDR2 sequences are MNHNS and SASEGT. Between the trimmed V and J ends, which lost 3 bases and 3 bases, there was a span of 9 bases. The CDR3, as DNA: TGTGCCAGCAGTGAGAACAGAGACTACGAGCAGTACTTC. Translating gives CASSENRDYEQYF.

CDR3 protein: CASSQGEWDRPNTEAFF. The DNA for the CDR3 is TGCGCCAGCAGCCAAGGCGAGTGGGACAGACCGAACACTGAAGCTTTCTTT. The rearrangement links TRBV4-1 to TRBJ1-1, with 7 bases fitting TRBD1. V gave up 1 base and J gave up 1 base; unmatched junction bases: 9. CDR3 length equals 17 residues. CDR1 is MGHRA, CDR2 YSYEKL, per germline.

The gene calls are TRBV27 and TRBJ2-3; 9 positions match TRBD2. This CDR3 is 18 amino acids long. Per germline, CDR1 MNHEY and CDR2 SMNVEV (reference sequence). V trimming: 3 bases; J trimming: 5 bases; junction bases outside the gene matches: 15. The CDR3 is CASSFFWSASGTGDTQYF. The DNA of the CDR3 is TGTGCCAGCAGTTTTTTTTGGTCCGCTAGCGGGACGGGAGATACGCAGTATTTT.

V and J are TRBV7-2 and TRBJ2-1, with 9 bases fitting TRBD2. Germline V gene data show CDR1 as SGHTA and CDR2 as FQGNSA. The CDR3 extends over 15 amino acids. The junction had 7 bases not matched to a gene; V was cut back by 5 bases and J by 5 bases. The CDR3 loop is CASSRPSGENNEQFF. The DNA for the CDR3 is TGTGCCAGCAGCCGACCTAGCGGGGAAAACAATGAGCAGTTCTTC.

This chain connects TRBV5-4 to TRBJ2-7, with 8 bases fitting TRBD2. Trimming took 4 bases from V and 4 from J; bases not matched to a gene: 10. The CDR3 is made up of 15 amino acids. CDR1 is SGHNT, CDR2 YYREEE, per germline (reference sequence). CDR3 in amino acids: CASSLAPTSGYEQYF. The CDR3 nucleotides are TGTGCCAGCAGCCTCGCTCCTACTAGCGGATACGAGCAGTACTTC. Variable domain in full (rest from reference TRBV5-4 and TRBJ2-7): ETGVTQSPTHLIKTRGQQVTLRCSSQSGHNTVSWYQQALGQGPQFIFQYYREEENGRGNFPPRFSGLQFPNYSSELNVNALELDDSALYLCASSLAPTSGYEQYFGPGTRLTVT.

This sequence joins TRBV5-1 and TRBJ2-4; D possibly corresponds to TRBD2 (6 bases). Germline V gene lookup returns CDR1 SGHRS and CDR2 YFSETQ. This CDR3 is 14 amino acids long. Trimming stripped 2 bases from V and 8 bases from J, with 14 bases between. This CDR3 reads CASSLVPGVDIQYF. The CDR3 coding sequence is TGCGCCAGCAGCTTAGTACCGGGGGTAGACATTCAGTACTTC.

This sequence joins TRBV9 and TRBJ2-5; D uncertain. Trimming took off 4 bases at V and 2 bases at J, with 6 bases between the two ends. CDR1 and CDR2 (germline): SGDLS, YYNGEE. The CDR3 covers 12 residues. DNA for the CDR3: TGTGCCAGCAGCAAATCTCAAGAGACCCAGTACTTC. This encodes CASSKSQETQYF.

This chain links TRBV7-3 with TRBJ2-1, with TRBD2 identical over 7 bases. Germline CDR1 is SGHTA and CDR2 is FQGTGA. The CDR3 is 16 amino acids. The V segment lost 0 bases and the J segment 6 bases; nucleotides outside the gene matches: 8. CDR3 residues: CASSLTGGSPPNEQFF. CDR3 nucleotide sequence: TGTGCCAGCAGCTTAACGGGCGGGAGCCCCCCCAATGAGCAGTTCTTC.

J is TRBJ2-7 and V is TRBV28; 12 positions match TRBD2. This CDR3 has 15 residues. Germline V lookup: CDR1 MDHEN, CDR2 SYDVKM. Trimming removed 3 bases from V and 2 bases from J; junction bases left unmatched: 2. The chain's CDR3 is CASSFPSGRAYEQYF. Written as DNA, the CDR3 is TGTGCCAGCAGTTTTCCTAGCGGGAGGGCCTACGAGCAGTACTTC.

The V gene is TRBV4-1, the J gene TRBJ2-1; 10 positions agree with TRBD2. Unmatched junction bases numbered 5, after V lost 0 bases and J lost 9 bases. The CDR3 contains 15 residues. The germline V gene has CDR1 MGHRA and CDR2 YSYEKL. CDR3 bases: TGCGCCAGCAGCCAAGACGGCCTAGCGGGAGTTGAGCAGTTCTTC. It is translated as CASSQDGLAGVEQFF.

CDR3 DNA: TGTGCCAGCAGTTCTCCGACAGGGGGGGTTTACAATGAGCAGTTCTTC. Translating gives CASSSPTGGVYNEQFF. The chain has TRBV28 and TRBJ2-1; 9 nucleotides align to TRBD1. Germline CDR1 and CDR2: MDHEN and SYDVKM. With V trimmed by 4 bases and J by 4 bases, 8 bases remained unmatched. The CDR3 consists of 16 residues.

The J gene is TRBJ1-5, the V gene TRBV28; D unclear. V shed 3 bases and J shed 1 base, with 10 bases lying between them. Germline V gene sequence: CDR1 MDHEN, CDR2 SYDVKM. The CDR3 sequence is 15 residues long. CDR3 residues: CASSLAGISNQPQHF. The CDR3 nucleotides read TGTGCCAGCAGTTTGGCGGGAATCAGCAATCAGCCCCAGCATTTT.

The J gene is TRBJ2-7, the V gene TRBV19; D might be TRBD2 (5 bases). CDR3 length equals 15 residues. Germline CDR1 is LNHDA and CDR2 is SQIVND (reference sequence). V lost 2 bases, J lost 3 bases, and 14 bases lay in between. The CDR3 bases are TGTGCCAGTAGTATATCTCGCCGGGAACACTACGAGCAGTACTTC. Translation: CASSISRREHYEQYF. Based on the CDR3 plus reference TRBV19 and TRBJ2-7, the full variable domain is DGGITQSPKYLFRKEGQNVTLSCEQNLNHDAMYWYRQDPGQGLRLIYYSQIVNDFQKGDIAEGYSVSREKKESFPLTVTSAQKNPTAFYLCASSISRREHYEQYFGPGTRLTVT.

The rearrangement links TRBV29-1 to TRBJ2-7; TRBD1 matches 7 bases. This CDR3 is built from 14 residues. The J segment lost 0 bases and the V segment lost 4 bases, leaving 6 bases of the junction unmatched. Germline CDR1 reads SQVTM; CDR2 reads ANQGSEA. CDR3 amino acids: CSVGRGRDSYEQYF. CDR3 coding DNA: TGCAGCGTTGGTAGGGGGCGAGACTCCTACGAGCAGTACTTC.

This clone came up once. V and J are TRBV5-6 and TRBJ2-6, with TRBD2 matching 8 bases. The CDR3 runs to 19 residues. V was clipped by 3 bases and J by 0 bases; unmatched bases: 11. The germline V gene encodes CDR1 SGHDT and CDR2 YYEEEE. This CDR3 reads CASSSGGVIRGSGANVLTF. The CDR3 region has the DNA TGTGCCAGCAGCTCGGGAGGGGTGATCAGGGGCTCTGGGGCCAACGTCCTGACTTTC.

The chain uses TRBV27 and TRBJ2-1; a possible D gene is TRBD2 (6 bases). Trimming pared 6 bases from V and 7 bases from J, leaving 16 bases between. The CDR3 has 14 residues. The germline gives CDR1 MNHEY, CDR2 SMNVEV (reference sequence). The CDR3 DNA reads TGTGCCAGCAGCCTCAGACTAGACTCAAATGAGCAGTTCTTC. It is translated as CASSLRLDSNEQFF.

The chain couples TRBV9 to TRBJ2-5; TRBD2 agrees at 12 bases. V was clipped by 4 bases and J by 7 bases; unmatched bases: 11. The germline CDR1 and CDR2 sequences are SGDLS and YYNGEE. The CDR3 consists of 16 residues. CDR3 sequence reads: CASSSGLAGLGRTQYF. In nucleotides, the CDR3 is TGTGCCAGCAGCTCAGGACTAGCGGGACTTGGGAGGACCCAGTACTTC. Filled out from reference TRBV9 and TRBJ2-5, the complete variable domain reads DSGVTQTPKHLITATGQRVTLRCSPRSGDLSVYWYQQSLDQGLQFLIQYYNGEERAKGNILERFSAQQFPDLHSELNLSSLELGDSALYFCASSSGLAGLGRTQYFGPGTRLLVL.

This clone has only a few counts. The rearrangement joins TRBV25-1 to TRBJ1-6, with D possibly matching TRBD1 (6 bases). This CDR3 region has 14 residues. Germline loops: CDR1 MGHDK, CDR2 SYGVNS. The germline V and J ends were trimmed by 6 bases and 9 bases, with 15 bases remaining between them. CDR3 protein: CASRETGNGSPLHF. The CDR3 DNA reads TGTGCCAGCAGAGAAACAGGGAACGGTTCACCCCTCCACTTT.

CDR3 amino acids: CASSLGGGQIYEQYF. CDR3 bases: TGTGCCAGCAGTTTAGGAGGGGGCCAAATATACGAGCAGTACTTC. The V gene is TRBV28, the J gene TRBJ2-7, with D perhaps matching TRBD1 (7 bases). Germline V gene sequence: CDR1 MDHEN, CDR2 SYDVKM. This CDR3 has 15 residues. The germline V and J ends were trimmed by 2 bases and 4 bases, with 15 bases remaining between them.

The J gene is TRBJ2-1, the V gene TRBV9, with unresolved D. The germline gives CDR1 SGDLS, CDR2 YYNGEE. The CDR3 length is 15 residues. Trimming left V 1 base short and J 0 bases short, with 8 bases between. The CDR3, as DNA: TGTGCCAGCAGCGTAACGCCTAGCTCCTACAATGAGCAGTTCTTC. Protein product: CASSVTPSSYNEQFF.

This clone was seen a single time. The rearrangement links TRBV2 to TRBJ2-7; weak D call: TRBD1 (6 bases). From germline, CDR1 is SNHLY and CDR2 FYNNEI. Trimming cost V 4 bases and J 5 bases, with 12 bases left between them. This CDR3 is 13 amino acids long. CDR3: CASSVGRGHEQYF. CDR3 coding DNA: TGTGCCAGCAGTGTGGGCAGGGGCCACGAGCAGTACTTC. The whole variable domain, remainder taken from reference TRBV2 and TRBJ2-7, is EPEVTQTPSHQVTQMGQEVILRCVPISNHLYFYWYRQILGQKVEFLVSFYNNEISEKSEIFDDQFSVERPDGSNFTLKIRSTKLEDSAMYFCASSVGRGHEQYFGPGTRLTVT.

This clone was found once. V usage is TRBV2 and J usage is TRBJ2-7, with TRBD1 matching 7 bases. CDR1 and CDR2 from the germline V gene are SNHLY and FYNNEI. The ends lost 9 bases at V and 3 bases at J; junction bases unmatched: 5. This CDR3 region has 12 residues. This chain's CDR3 is CASSTGRYEQYF. The CDR3 DNA is TGTGCCAGTTCGACAGGGCGCTACGAGCAGTACTTC.